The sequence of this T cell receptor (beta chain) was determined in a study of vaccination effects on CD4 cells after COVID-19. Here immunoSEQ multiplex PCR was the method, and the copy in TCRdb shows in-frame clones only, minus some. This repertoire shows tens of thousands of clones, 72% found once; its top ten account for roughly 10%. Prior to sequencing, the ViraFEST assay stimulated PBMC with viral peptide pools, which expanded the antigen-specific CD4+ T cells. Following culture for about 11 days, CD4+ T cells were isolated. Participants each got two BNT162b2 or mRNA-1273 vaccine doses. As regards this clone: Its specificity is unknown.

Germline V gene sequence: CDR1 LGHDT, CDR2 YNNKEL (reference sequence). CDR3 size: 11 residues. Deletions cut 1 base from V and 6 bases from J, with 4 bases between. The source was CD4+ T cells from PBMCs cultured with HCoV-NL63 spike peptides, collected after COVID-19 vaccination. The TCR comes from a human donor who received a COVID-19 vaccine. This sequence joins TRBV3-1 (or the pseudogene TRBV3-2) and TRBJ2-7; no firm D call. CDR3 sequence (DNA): TGTGCCAGCAGCCAAGCTTCCGAGCAGTACTTC. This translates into CASSQASEQYF.